This TCR beta chain was sequenced for a study of cytomegalovirus exposure and HLA in healthy donors. This clone has more than one count but fewer than ten. Its specificity is not known. Study observations and caveats: Judged likely to be a sequencing artifact was a cluster of highly shared sequence variants.

This CDR3 comprises 14 residues. CDR1 SGHNT and CDR2 YENEEA come from the germline V gene. The ends were cut back, 5 bases at V and 2 bases at J, with 9 bases in the middle. Researchers ran the PCR with 60 Vbeta and 13 Jbeta primers. Clones were sequenced by immunoSEQ multiplex PCR, and TCRdb holds only the in-frame ones, with some missing. This table has roughly 58,000 clones, roughly 83% appearing once. The chain carries TRBV11-3 and TRBJ2-2; a weak D match, TRBD1 (5 bases). The receptor's source is a human donor in good health. The sequencing input was PBMCs. CDR3 amino acids: CASSAQGNTGELFF. The CDR3 DNA is TGTGCCAGCAGCGCCCAGGGTAACACCGGGGAGCTGTTTTTT.